The clone carrying this TCR beta chain was observed at least ten times. As yet, its antigen is unknown. The data were obtained in a study of blood T cells in healthy people across ages. For the second PCR, which ran for about 7 to 11 cycles, a sample-barcoded 5' primer and a J-beta primer mix were used. TCRdb re-called the 5' RACE reads with MiXCR, one entry per CDR3 protein. The sample shows 750,000 to 1,000,000 distinct CDR3 sequences, almost 30% of them seen only once. General study results and limits: Strong correlation was found linking TCR beta diversity to naive T cell percentage. Greater diversity and more naive CD4+ cells were seen in long-lived donors than in aged donors.

The data also belong to a second study, concerning T cells of mothers and their children.

The clonotype was recovered from a woman aged 40 to 50 in good health. The sample taken for sequencing was blood.

CDR3: CASSPGSGEPSTDTQYF. Written as DNA, the CDR3 is TGTGCCAGCAGCCCAGGTAGCGGGGAACCTAGCACAGATACGCAGTATTTT. The chain is built from TRBV4-2 and TRBJ2-3, with 8 nucleotides matching TRBD2. CDR3 length equals 17 residues. From germline, CDR1 is LGHNA and CDR2 YNFKEQ. V trimming: 4 bases; J trimming: 0 bases; junction bases outside the gene matches: 9.